Listed below are T cell receptor beta chains from one sample, sequenced in a study of blood T cell repertoires in COVID-19. Profiling relied on immunoSEQ multiplex PCR, and the TCRdb table lists in-frame clones only, not all of them. The sample has some 320,000 clones; about 87% are singletons. Input material: PBMCs or T cells enriched from blood (not recorded which). These receptors all come from a woman aged 30 to 39 who had recovered from COVID-19. The CDR3 runs from the conserved cysteine through the conserved F or W. D genes are given only for firm matches. Size is stated for part of the rows, as once, few or many counts, or as a class when the clone is expanded.

D | size | J | V | DNA | CDR3
. | . | TRBJ1-1 | TRBV5-1 | TGCGCCAGCAGCGGACATCTGAACACTGAAGCTTTCTTT | CASSGHLNTEAFF
. | . | TRBJ2-1 | TRBV3-1/TRBV3-2 | TGTGCCAGCAGCCAACTACTAGACCCCAATGAGCAGTTCTTC | CASSQLLDPNEQFF
. | once | TRBJ1-2 | TRBV11-2 | TGTGCCAGCAGCCCCGAGCCGGGGTCCAACTATGGCTACACCTTC | CASSPEPGSNYGYTF
. | . | TRBJ1-6 | TRBV6-5 | TGTGCCAGCAGTTCGTCGAGGAGTGATTCACCCCTCCACTTT | CASSSSRSDSPLHF
TRBD2 | . | TRBJ2-1 | TRBV28 | TGTGCCAGCAGCATACGGAGTTTTGGCGGGGGACTTAATGAGCAGTTCTTC | CASSIRSFGGGLNEQFF
. | . | TRBJ2-3 | TRBV9 | TGTGCCAGCAGCCTCCAAAGCGGGTGGGCAGATACGCAGTATTTT | CASSLQSGWADTQYF
TRBD1 | . | TRBJ2-7 | TRBV9 | TGTGCCAGCAGCCTCGACTCGCGGACAGGGATCTACGAGCAGTACTTC | CASSLDSRTGIYEQYF
TRBD1 | . | TRBJ2-5 | TRBV30 | TGTGCCTGGGTTGACCAAGGACAGGGAAAAGAGACCCAGTACTTC | CAWVDQGQGKETQYF
. | . | TRBJ1-5 | TRBV2 | TGTGCCAGCAGTGGGACCGGGGGGAAGCAGCCCCAGCATTTT | CASSGTGGKQPQHF
. | . | TRBJ2-5 | TRBV6-5 | TGTGCCAGCAGTTACTCGAGGAAACAAGAGACCCAGTACTTC | CASSYSRKQETQYF
TRBD1 | . | TRBJ1-2 | TRBV18 | TGTGCCAGCTCACAAAGACAGGGGGCAGACTTGAATGGCTACACCTTC | CASSQRQGADLNGYTF
TRBD2 | . | TRBJ2-1 | TRBV7-2 | TGTGCCAGCAGCTTATTCGTTAGCGGGTCCAATGAGCAGTTCTTC | CASSLFVSGSNEQFF
. | . | TRBJ2-2 | TRBV6-5 | TGTGCCAGCAGTACACGGGACATCGGGGAGCTGTTTTTT | CASSTRDIGELFF
. | . | TRBJ1-2 | TRBV6-1 | TGTGCCAGCAGTGATTTGACGGGGGTCGCGGGGGGCTACACCTTC | CASSDLTGVAGGYTF
. | . | TRBJ1-1 | TRBV4-3 | TGCGCCAGCAGCCAGGGCACGAACAGGGACACTGAAGCTTTCTTT | CASSQGTNRDTEAFF
TRBD1 | . | TRBJ1-6 | TRBV18 | TGTGCCAGCTCGCGCGGGACAGGGAATTCACCCCTCCACTTT | CASSRGTGNSPLHF
. | few | TRBJ2-2 | TRBV7-2 | TGTGCCAGCAGCTTTGGGGAGAACAACGGGGAGCTGTTTTTT | CASSFGENNGELFF
. | . | TRBJ2-3 | TRBV21-1 | TGTGCCAGCAGCCTTAGGGGGGGGGCCGCAGATACGCAGTATTTT | CASSLRGGAADTQYF
. | . | TRBJ1-5 | TRBV5-6 | TGTGCCAGCAGCTTGGTGGGCATTAATCAGCCCCAGCATTTT | CASSLVGINQPQHF
TRBD2 | . | TRBJ2-1 | TRBV2 | TGTGCCAGCAGTCCCGGGACTAGGCCATACAATGAGCAGTTCTTC | CASSPGTRPYNEQFF
. | . | TRBJ1-3 | TRBV5-1 | TGCGCCAGCAGCCCGGAGGGCGCAGGGTTGAGAAACACCATATATTTT | CASSPEGAGLRNTIYF
. | . | TRBJ2-1 | TRBV28 | TGTGCCAGCAGCTATACAGGGAGTGAGCAGTTCTTC | CASSYTGSEQFF
. | . | TRBJ1-2 | TRBV5-8 | TGTGCCAGCAGCCCCCTGGCTTCTAACTATGGCTACACCTTC | CASSPLASNYGYTF
. | once | TRBJ1-2 | TRBV28 | TGTGCCAGCAGTTTGAACAGGGACTATGGCTACACCTTC | CASSLNRDYGYTF
TRBD1 | . | TRBJ1-1 | TRBV7-3 | TGTGCCAGCAGCTCGGGACAGCACACTGAAGCTTTCTTT | CASSSGQHTEAFF
. | . | TRBJ1-1 | TRBV5-1 | TGCGCCAGCACCCAAGGAGGGGCTGGGAATTCTGAAGCTTTCTTT | CASTQGGAGNSEAFF
. | . | TRBJ1-5 | TRBV27 | TGTGCCAGCAGTCCCCTTGGGGGGAGCAATCAGCCCCAGCATTTT | CASSPLGGSNQPQHF
. | . | TRBJ2-3 | TRBV3-1/TRBV3-2 | TGTGCCAGCAGCCATCTCCTGACGACGGCAGGGGCTCGCACAGATACGCAGTATTTT | CASSHLLTTAGARTDTQYF
. | once | TRBJ2-7 | TRBV7-3 | TGTGCCAGCAGTCCTTCAGGCTCCTACGAGCAGTACTTC | CASSPSGSYEQYF
. | . | TRBJ1-3 | TRBV7-9 | TGTGCCAGCAGCTTCCCAGACCGGACTCCTGGAAACACCATATATTTT | CASSFPDRTPGNTIYF
. | . | TRBJ1-2 | TRBV2 | TGTGCCAGCACCCAATTCCGGGGTCAGTATGGCTACACCTTC | CASTQFRGQYGYTF
TRBD1 | . | TRBJ1-2 | TRBV5-4 | TGTGCCAGCAGCTTGGCCGGGACAGGGGATGGCTACACCTTC | CASSLAGTGDGYTF
. | . | TRBJ1-4 | TRBV27 | TGTGCCACCGCGGCCGGTGAAAAACTGTTTTTT | CATAAGEKLFF
. | . | TRBJ1-2 | TRBV27 | TGTGCCAGCAGTTCTCTTGACACTTATAACTATGGCTACACCTTC | CASSSLDTYNYGYTF
. | . | TRBJ1-2 | TRBV15 | TGTGCCACCAGCAGACACCAGGCTAACTATGGCTACACCTTC | CATSRHQANYGYTF
TRBD1 | . | TRBJ2-5 | TRBV15 | TGTGCCACCAGCAGGGGGGACAGCCAAGAGACCCAGTACTTC | CATSRGDSQETQYF
. | . | TRBJ1-5 | TRBV11-2 | TGTGCCAGCAGCTTAGCGGGAGGGCTAGGTCAGCCCCAGCATTTT | CASSLAGGLGQPQHF
. | . | TRBJ1-1 | TRBV24-1 | TGTGCCACCAGTGCAGGGTGGAACACTGAAGCTTTCTTT | CATSAGWNTEAFF
. | many | TRBJ2-7 | TRBV2 | TGTGCCTTTACCCGACAGGACTCCTACGAGCAGTACTTC | CAFTRQDSYEQYF
. | . | TRBJ2-7 | TRBV5-5 | TGTGCCAGCAGCCCCGAAGGGGGTAAAAACGAGCAGTACTTC | CASSPEGGKNEQYF
. | . | TRBJ2-7 | TRBV15 | TGTGCCACCAGCAGAAGCACAGGGACCTACGAGCAGTACTTC | CATSRSTGTYEQYF